What follows is one T cell receptor beta chain and its context. This specimen comes from a study of blood T cell repertoires in COVID-19. The overall study: COVID-19 samples, acute and convalescent, were from the United States, Italy and Spain. Sources were T cells, B-cell-depleted T cells, or PBMCs; the material itself was cDNA or gDNA.

Membership in each cohort depended on participant-reported clinical history. Assay used: immunoSEQ multiplex PCR; TCRdb lists only in-frame clones, some missing. The data contain 200,000 to 250,000 clones, 75% to 85% of them singletons. The V gene end was trimmed by 2 bases and the J gene end by 1 base; junction bases not matched to a gene: 5. This CDR3 region has 16 residues. Germline CDR1 reads SGHDT; CDR2 reads YYEEEE. The sequenced sample was PBMCs or T cells enriched from blood (not recorded which). The source of this sequence is a man aged 25-40 years with acute COVID-19. The V call is TRBV5-6, the J call TRBJ2-2, with 7 bases lining up with TRBD1. The CDR3 DNA follows: TGTGCCAGCAGCTTAATGGGACAGATGAACACCGGGGAGCTGTTTTTT. Translated, it gives CASSLMGQMNTGELFF. Combining the CDR3 with reference TRBV5-6 and TRBJ2-2 gives the whole variable domain DAGVTQSPTHLIKTRGQQVTLRCSPKSGHDTVSWYQQALGQGPQFIFQYYEEEERQRGNFPDRFSGHQFPNYSSELNVNALLLGDSALYLCASSLMGQMNTGELFFGEGSRLTVL.